This T cell receptor (beta chain) was recorded in a study of siplizumab effects on memory and regulatory T cells. The CDR3 length is 15 residues. CDR1 SGHDT and CDR2 YYEEEE come from the germline V gene. Deletions cut 3 bases from V and 0 bases from J, with 10 bases between. As to this clone: Its antigen is undetermined.

Each sample contributed about 10^5 TCR templates to the assay. Sequencing used immunoSEQ multiplex PCR; TCRdb keeps in-frame clones, though not all of them. The table lists tens of thousands of clones, 95% to 98% of them singletons. Study findings and constraints: Siplizumab significantly brought down the alloreactive sequences that trace back to unstimulated CD4+ memory cells. Naive T cells appeared more varied than memory cells and looked like key alloresponse contributors. Suppression by proliferating Tregs derived from siplizumab cultures was not verified.

This TCR was sampled from a human donor in good health. Specimen: naive CD4+ T cells sorted from blood. This chain uses TRBV5-6 with TRBJ1-5; TRBD1 is a possible D gene (5 bases). The CDR3 loop reads CASSWGTASNQPQHF. CDR3 DNA: TGTGCCAGCAGCTGGGGGACGGCTAGCAATCAGCCCCAGCATTTT.